The 27 T cell receptor beta chains below were found in one sample sequenced in a study of memory CD4+ T cells and cytomegalovirus serostatus. Sequencing was performed with immunoSEQ multiplex PCR; in TCRdb, only in-frame clones are kept and a portion is missing. The profile covers about 46,000 clones, with 60% to 80% appearing a single time and about 0.6% taken by the ten largest. The sort gate was single viable CD3+CD4+CD8-CD45RO+ cells for memory CD4+ T cells. The source material was memory CD4+ T cells from blood. These receptors all stem from an adult in good health and CMV-seronegative.

The chain is built from TRBV7-2 and TRBJ2-5; TRBD2 might be the D (5 bases). The ends were cut back, 4 bases at V and 4 bases at J, with 13 bases in the middle. CDR1 is SGHTA, CDR2 FQGNSA, per germline. The CDR3 has 14 amino acids. The DNA for the CDR3 is TGTGCCAGCAGCTCGAGCCGGGGATCAGAGACCCAGTACTTC. It specifies CASSSSRGSETQYF.

The chain's CDR3 is CASSRLGAQETQYF. CDR3 bases: TGTGCCAGCAGCCGTTTGGGGGCCCAAGAGACCCAGTACTTC. This chain connects TRBV7-2 to TRBJ2-5, with D maybe TRBD1 (6 bases). Trimming shortened V by 5 bases and J by 1 base, and 11 bases separated the two germline ends. The CDR3 consists of 14 residues. Germline V CDR1 and CDR2: SGHTA, FQGNSA.

The chain couples TRBV10-1 to TRBJ2-1; 11 positions match TRBD1. Germline CDR1 and CDR2: WNHNN and SYGVQD (reference sequence). V dropped 8 bases and J dropped 8; count of bases not matched to a gene: 5. This CDR3 contains 13 residues. The chain's CDR3 is CASRDRGIDEQFF. The CDR3 DNA is TGCGCCAGCCGGGACAGGGGGATCGATGAGCAGTTCTTC.

The rearrangement joins TRBV4-3 to TRBJ1-4; 9 positions agree with TRBD1. V shed 0 bases, J shed 5 bases, and the junction held 7 bases outside the gene matches. CDR3 size: 17 residues. Germline loops: CDR1 LGHNA, CDR2 YSLEER. DNA of the CDR3: TGCGCCAGCAGCCAAGATTACGGGACAGGGTGGAATGAAAAACTGTTTTTT. Protein sequence: CASSQDYGTGWNEKLFF.

The chain has TRBV7-2 and TRBJ2-1; D unresolved. The V and J ends lost 5 bases and 8 bases respectively, with 10 bases between them. The CDR3 has 12 amino acids. In germline, CDR1 is SGHTA, CDR2 FQGNSA. CDR3 amino acids: CASSPPWDEQFF. As DNA, the CDR3 is TGTGCCAGCAGCCCCCCCTGGGATGAGCAGTTCTTC.

The chain recombines TRBV7-2 with TRBJ1-1, with unresolved D. Germline CDR1 and CDR2: SGHTA and FQGNSA. The CDR3 consists of 14 residues. Trimming took off 3 bases at V and 5 bases at J, with 13 bases between the two ends. CDR3 residues: CASSFGPLGTEAFF. The CDR3 DNA reads as TGTGCCAGCAGCTTTGGCCCACTGGGGACTGAAGCTTTCTTT.

The V call is TRBV5-1, the J call TRBJ1-1; D remains unclear. The CDR3 is 12 amino acids. V lost 2 bases to trimming and J lost 10 bases, with 12 bases between them. CDR1 is SGHRS and CDR2 is YFSETQ in the germline V gene. Here the CDR3 reads CASSLDHVSAFF. The CDR3 region has the DNA TGCGCCAGCAGCTTAGACCACGTCTCAGCTTTCTTT.

This chain links TRBV5-1 with TRBJ1-4, with 8 nucleotides matching TRBD1. The V segment lost 3 bases and the J segment 2 bases; nucleotides outside the gene matches: 6. CDR3 length: 16 amino acids. Germline-derived CDR1 and CDR2 are SGHRS and YFSETQ. The DNA for the CDR3 is TGCGCCAGCAGCTGGGGCTACAGGGGGACTAATGAAAAACTGTTTTTT. This sequence encodes CASSWGYRGTNEKLFF.

With respect to this clone: Other DNA sequences from this sample encode an identical CDR3 as well. The chain has TRBV9 and TRBJ2-7; tentatively, D is TRBD1 (6 bases). The CDR3 contains 14 residues. Trimming pared 0 bases from V and 1 base from J, leaving 8 bases between. From germline, CDR1 is SGDLS and CDR2 YYNGEE. The CDR3 region has the DNA TGTGCCAGCAGCGTAGGGACAGATTCCTACGAGCAGTACTTC. This sequence encodes CASSVGTDSYEQYF.

The chain joins TRBV7-2 to TRBJ1-5; D is ambiguous. The CDR3 is 15 residues long. Germline assignment: CDR1 SGHTA and CDR2 FQGNSA. Trimming took 1 base from V and 4 from J, leaving 11 bases between them. CDR3 region: CASSLGRAGNQPQHF. CDR3 in DNA: TGTGCCAGCAGCTTAGGCCGGGCGGGGAATCAGCCCCAGCATTTT.

This rearrangement joins TRBV7-3 to TRBJ2-2; 9 bases line up with TRBD1. In germline, CDR1 is SGHTA, CDR2 FQGTGA. This CDR3 is built from 15 residues. J lost 1 base, V lost 8 bases, and 5 bases had no gene match. The CDR3 DNA sequence: TGTGCCAGCCGCCCGGGACAGGGGAACACCGGGGAGCTGTTTTTT. Its protein product is CASRPGQGNTGELFF.

This chain joins TRBV6-5 and TRBJ1-2; perhaps TRBD1 as D (5 bases). This CDR3 comprises 14 residues. V dropped 11 bases and J dropped 0 bases, with 16 bases sitting between them. The germline V gene has CDR1 MNHEY and CDR2 SVGAGI. The CDR3 bases are TGTGCCTCCTGTCTGGGGCCAGCTAACTATGGCTACACCTTC. This translates into CASCLGPANYGYTF.

The chain has TRBV6-5 and TRBJ2-5; TRBD1 aligns across 8 bases. In germline, CDR1 is MNHEY, CDR2 SVGAGI. The CDR3 is 14 residues long. V lost 4 bases to trimming and J lost 0 bases; unmatched junction nucleotides: 1. The CDR3 loop reads CASSLTGDQETQYF. The DNA for the CDR3 is TGTGCCAGCAGTTTGACAGGGGACCAAGAGACCCAGTACTTC.

The chain carries TRBV5-6 and TRBJ2-1; the match to TRBD2 covers 8 bases. Germline-derived CDR1 and CDR2 are SGHDT and YYEEEE. The V segment lost 3 bases and the J segment 9 bases; nucleotides outside the gene matches: 5. The CDR3 is 13 residues long. The CDR3 loop reads CASSSIGRGEQFF. The CDR3 DNA sequence: TGTGCCAGCAGCTCCATCGGGAGGGGTGAGCAGTTCTTC. Full variable domain (rest looked up from reference TRBV5-6 and TRBJ2-1): DAGVTQSPTHLIKTRGQQVTLRCSPKSGHDTVSWYQQALGQGPQFIFQYYEEEERQRGNFPDRFSGHQFPNYSSELNVNALLLGDSALYLCASSSIGRGEQFFGPGTRLTVL.

The chain couples TRBV2 to TRBJ2-7; TRBD2 matches 10 bases. The V gene end was trimmed by 6 bases and the J gene end by 3 bases; junction bases not matched to a gene: 8. Germline lookup yields CDR1 SNHLY and CDR2 FYNNEI. The CDR3 is 15 amino acids. The chain's CDR3 is CASRESSGSRYEQYF. The CDR3 DNA reads TGTGCCAGCAGGGAGTCTAGCGGGAGTCGCTACGAGCAGTACTTC.

The rearrangement joins TRBV11-3 to TRBJ2-2; D not certain. The germline V gene encodes CDR1 SGHNT and CDR2 YENEEA. V lost 2 bases and J lost 4, with 2 bases in between. This CDR3 contains 12 residues. The CDR3 nucleotides are TGTGCCAGCAGCTTACGCACCGGGGAGCTGTTTTTT. Translating it yields CASSLRTGELFF.

J is TRBJ2-1 and V is TRBV7-9, with D possibly TRBD1 on 7 matching bases. The CDR3 is 14 amino acids. Germline V gene sequence: CDR1 SEHNR, CDR2 FQNEAQ (reference sequence). The V end was cut by 5 bases, the J end by 8 bases, with 16 bases between. The CDR3 sequence: CASSAGGSLDEQFF. The CDR3 DNA sequence: TGTGCCAGCAGCGCAGGGGGGAGTCTCGATGAGCAGTTCTTC.

This clone came up once. The V and J genes are TRBV29-1 and TRBJ2-3; 7 bases agree with TRBD2. Germline V gene lookup returns CDR1 SQVTM and CDR2 ANQGSEA. The CDR3 is made up of 13 amino acids. V lost 4 bases and J lost 4; bases outside the gene matches: 5. The CDR3 spells CSVVVGRADTQYF. Written as DNA, the CDR3 is TGCAGCGTTGTGGTAGGGAGGGCAGATACGCAGTATTTT.

The CDR3 is CAWSVGQGGTQYF. The CDR3, as DNA: TGTGCCTGGAGTGTAGGTCAGGGAGGTACCCAGTACTTC. This chain joins TRBV30 and TRBJ2-5; a possible D gene is TRBD2 (6 bases). This CDR3 is 13 amino acids long. Germline loops: CDR1 GTSNPN, CDR2 SVGIG (reference sequence). The V gene lost 0 bases and the J gene lost 8 bases, with 13 bases spanning the gap. The entire variable domain, with the rest obtained from reference TRBV30 and TRBJ2-5, is as follows: SQTIHQWPATLVQPVGSPLSLECTVEGTSNPNLYWYRQAAGRGLQLLFYSVGIGQISSEVPQNLSASRPQDRQFILSSKKLLLSDSGFYLCAWSVGQGGTQYFGPGTRLLVL.

J is TRBJ1-1 and V is TRBV25-1; D call uncertain. The germline CDR1 and CDR2 sequences are MGHDK and SYGVNS. The CDR3 length is 12 residues. The ends were cut back, 1 base at V and 3 bases at J, with 3 bases in the middle. Here the CDR3 DNA reads TGTGCCAGCAGTGAATTTGACACTGAAGCTTTCTTT. Translating it yields CASSEFDTEAFF.

As to this clone: This CDR3 is also generated by other DNA sequences in the sample. The V and J genes are TRBV5-4 and TRBJ1-2; no clear D gene. This CDR3 is 12 amino acids long. Per germline, CDR1 SGHNT and CDR2 YYREEE (reference sequence). Between the trimmed V and J ends, which lost 0 bases and 6 bases, there was a span of 6 bases. CDR3 nucleotides: TGTGCCAGCAGCTTGGAGCAGGATGGCTACACCTTC. This encodes CASSLEQDGYTF.

This chain uses TRBV15 with TRBJ1-5; 8 nucleotides align to TRBD1. Germline values: CDR1 LNHNV, CDR2 YYDKDF (reference sequence). The CDR3 sequence is 16 residues long. Trimming took 1 base from V and 0 from J; bases not matched to a gene: 2. Here the CDR3 reads CATSRARGLSNQPQHF. For the CDR3, the DNA is TGTGCCACCAGCAGAGCCAGGGGGCTTAGCAATCAGCCCCAGCATTTT.

The rearrangement joins TRBV10-3 to TRBJ1-1; D gene unclear. Trimming cost V 5 bases and J 5 bases, with 9 bases left between them. Per germline, CDR1 ENHRY and CDR2 SYGVKD. This CDR3 spans 12 amino acids. The CDR3 reads CAISSGETEAFF. The CDR3 nucleotides read TGTGCCATCAGTAGTGGGGAAACTGAAGCTTTCTTT.

J is TRBJ2-2 and V is TRBV5-8; the match to TRBD2 covers 7 bases. The V segment lost 4 bases and the J segment 0 bases; nucleotides outside the gene matches: 6. CDR3 size: 16 residues. The germline V gene encodes CDR1 SGHTS and CDR2 YDEGEE. The CDR3 sequence is CASSPAGLSNTGELFF. The CDR3 coding sequence is TGTGCCAGCAGCCCCGCGGGACTATCGAACACCGGGGAGCTGTTTTTT. Based on the CDR3 plus reference TRBV5-8 and TRBJ2-2, the full variable domain is EAGVTQSPTHLIKTRGQQATLRCSPISGHTSVYWYQQALGLGLQFLLWYDEGEERNRGNFPPRFSGRQFPNYSSELNVNALELEDSALYLCASSPAGLSNTGELFFGEGSRLTVL.

This chain connects TRBV10-3 to TRBJ2-2; D perhaps matches TRBD1 (6 bases). This CDR3 has 14 residues. Germline V gene sequence: CDR1 ENHRY, CDR2 SYGVKD. Trimming stripped 7 bases from V and 3 bases from J, with 12 bases between. The CDR3 coding sequence is TGTGCCATCACTACAGGGTTGGACACCGGGGAGCTGTTTTTT. The encoded protein is CAITTGLDTGELFF.

The V gene is TRBV28, the J gene TRBJ2-3; 8 bases map to TRBD1. Germline V gene sequence: CDR1 MDHEN, CDR2 SYDVKM. V lost 6 bases to trimming and J lost 6 bases; unmatched junction nucleotides: 8. The CDR3 consists of 14 residues. CDR3 sequence (DNA): TGTGCCAGCAGCAACCCGACAGGGGCGGATACGCAGTATTTT. As protein: CASSNPTGADTQYF.

J is TRBJ1-4 and V is TRBV6-1, with TRBD1 identical over 9 bases. The V gene's germline CDR1 is MNHNS and CDR2 SASEGT. The CDR3 sequence is 15 residues long. The J segment lost 7 bases and the V segment lost 1 base, leaving 4 bases of the junction unmatched. The chain's CDR3 is CASSEEGTGTEKLFF. The CDR3 DNA follows: TGTGCCAGCAGTGAAGAGGGGACAGGGACTGAAAAACTGTTTTTT.